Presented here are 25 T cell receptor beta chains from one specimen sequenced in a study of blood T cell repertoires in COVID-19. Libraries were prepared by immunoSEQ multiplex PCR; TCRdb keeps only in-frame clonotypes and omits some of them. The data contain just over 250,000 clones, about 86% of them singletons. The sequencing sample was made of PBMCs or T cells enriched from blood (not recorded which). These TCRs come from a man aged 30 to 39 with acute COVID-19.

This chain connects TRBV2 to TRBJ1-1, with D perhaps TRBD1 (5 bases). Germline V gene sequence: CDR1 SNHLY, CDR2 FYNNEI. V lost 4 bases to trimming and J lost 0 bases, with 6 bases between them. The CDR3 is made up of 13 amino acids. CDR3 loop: CASSVQVNTEAFF. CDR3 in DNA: TGTGCCAGCAGTGTACAGGTGAACACTGAAGCTTTCTTT.

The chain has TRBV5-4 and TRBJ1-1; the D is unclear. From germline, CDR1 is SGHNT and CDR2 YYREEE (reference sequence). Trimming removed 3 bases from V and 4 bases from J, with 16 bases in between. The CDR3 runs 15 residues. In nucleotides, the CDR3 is TGTGCCAGCAGCTCGGCCGGGGTTATGGGCACTGAAGCTTTCTTT. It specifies CASSSAGVMGTEAFF.

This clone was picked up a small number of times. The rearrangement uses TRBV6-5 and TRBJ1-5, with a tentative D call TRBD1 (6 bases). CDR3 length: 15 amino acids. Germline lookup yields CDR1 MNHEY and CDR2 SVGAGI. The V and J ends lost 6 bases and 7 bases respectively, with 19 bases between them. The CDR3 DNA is TGTGCCAGCAGCCAAGAGATTACAGGGTTGCAGCCCCAGCATTTT. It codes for CASSQEITGLQPQHF.

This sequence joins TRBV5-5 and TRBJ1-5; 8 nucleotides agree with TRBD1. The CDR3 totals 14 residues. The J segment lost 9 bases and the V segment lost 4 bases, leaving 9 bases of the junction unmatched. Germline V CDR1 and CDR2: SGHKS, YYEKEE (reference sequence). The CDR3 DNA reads TGTGCCAGCAGCACGGGGGACAGGTCAAGGCCCCAGCATTTT. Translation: CASSTGDRSRPQHF.

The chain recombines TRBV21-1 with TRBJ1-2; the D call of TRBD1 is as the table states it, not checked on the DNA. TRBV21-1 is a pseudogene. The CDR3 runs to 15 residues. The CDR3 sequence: CASSNPPGGYYGYTF. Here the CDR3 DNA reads TGTGCCAGCAGCAACCCCCCAGGGGGGTACTATGGCTACACCTTC.

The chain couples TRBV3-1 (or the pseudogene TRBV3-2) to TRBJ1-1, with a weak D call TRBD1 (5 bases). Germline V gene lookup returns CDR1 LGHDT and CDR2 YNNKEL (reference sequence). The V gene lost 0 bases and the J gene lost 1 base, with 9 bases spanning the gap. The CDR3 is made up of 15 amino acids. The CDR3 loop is CASSQDVDRNTEAFF. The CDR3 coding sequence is TGTGCCAGCAGCCAAGACGTCGACAGGAACACTGAAGCTTTCTTT.

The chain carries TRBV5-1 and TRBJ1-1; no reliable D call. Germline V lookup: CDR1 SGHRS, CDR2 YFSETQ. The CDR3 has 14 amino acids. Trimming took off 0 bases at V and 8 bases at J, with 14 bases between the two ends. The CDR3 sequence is CASSLGLGVVEAFF. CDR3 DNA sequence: TGCGCCAGCAGCTTGGGTCTAGGTGTAGTGGAAGCTTTCTTT.

The CDR3 nucleotides are TGTGCCAGCAGCTTGTTTGCGGGAGGGGAAGAGACCCAGTACTTC. Translation: CASSLFAGGEETQYF. The chain couples TRBV5-4 to TRBJ2-5; 9 bases are shared with TRBD2. V gave up 1 base and J gave up 3 bases; unmatched junction bases: 4. Germline V CDR1 and CDR2: SGHNT, YYREEE (reference sequence). The CDR3 is 15 amino acids.

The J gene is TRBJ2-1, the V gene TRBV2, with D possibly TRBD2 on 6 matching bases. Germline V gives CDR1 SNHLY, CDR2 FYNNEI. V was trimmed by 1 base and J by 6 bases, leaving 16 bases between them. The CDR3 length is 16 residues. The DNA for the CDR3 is TGTGCCAGCAGTGAAGGACGGAGGGGCCCTAGCAATGAGCAGTTCTTC. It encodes CASSEGRRGPSNEQFF.

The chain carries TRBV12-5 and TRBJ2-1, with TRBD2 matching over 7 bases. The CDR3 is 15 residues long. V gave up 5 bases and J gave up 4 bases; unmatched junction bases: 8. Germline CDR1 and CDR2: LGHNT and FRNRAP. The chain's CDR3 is CASGKPGTTYNEQFF. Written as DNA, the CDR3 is TGTGCTAGTGGTAAACCCGGGACTACTTACAATGAGCAGTTCTTC.

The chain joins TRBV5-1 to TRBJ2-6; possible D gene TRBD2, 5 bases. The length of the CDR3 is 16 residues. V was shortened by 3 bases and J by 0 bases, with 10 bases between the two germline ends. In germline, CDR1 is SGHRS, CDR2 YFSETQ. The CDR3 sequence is CASSSGINSGANVLTF. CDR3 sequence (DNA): TGCGCCAGCAGCTCCGGGATAAACTCTGGGGCCAACGTCCTGACTTTC.

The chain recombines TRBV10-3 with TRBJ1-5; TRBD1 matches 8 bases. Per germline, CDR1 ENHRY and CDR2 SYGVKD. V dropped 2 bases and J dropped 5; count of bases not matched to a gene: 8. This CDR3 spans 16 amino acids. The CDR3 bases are TGTGCCATCAGTGAGCCTTCCGGGACAGGTGATCAGCCCCAGCATTTT. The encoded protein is CAISEPSGTGDQPQHF.

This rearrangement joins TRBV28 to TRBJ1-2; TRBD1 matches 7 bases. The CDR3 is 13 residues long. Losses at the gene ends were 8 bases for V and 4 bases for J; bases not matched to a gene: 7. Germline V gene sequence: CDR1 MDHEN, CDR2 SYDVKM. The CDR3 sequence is CASDRGDSYGYTF. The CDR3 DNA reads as TGTGCCAGCGACCGAGGGGACAGCTATGGCTACACCTTC.

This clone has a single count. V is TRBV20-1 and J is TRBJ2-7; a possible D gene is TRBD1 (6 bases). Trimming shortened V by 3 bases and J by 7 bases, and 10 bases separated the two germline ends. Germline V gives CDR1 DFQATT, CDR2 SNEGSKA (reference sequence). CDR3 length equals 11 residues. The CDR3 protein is CSARQGWEQYV. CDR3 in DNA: TGCAGTGCTAGGCAGGGGTGGGAGCAGTACGTC.

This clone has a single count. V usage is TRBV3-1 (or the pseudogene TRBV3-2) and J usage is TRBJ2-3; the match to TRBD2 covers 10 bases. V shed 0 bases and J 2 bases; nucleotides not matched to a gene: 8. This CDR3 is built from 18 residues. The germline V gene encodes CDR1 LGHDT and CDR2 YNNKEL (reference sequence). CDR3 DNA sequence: TGTGCCAGCAGCCAAGAATTGGTAGCGGGGGGCCTCACAGATACGCAGTATTTT. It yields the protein CASSQELVAGGLTDTQYF.

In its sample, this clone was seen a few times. In DNA form, the CDR3 reads TGTGCCAGTAGTAGCGCCCTGGTGGACTATGGCTACACCTTC. It encodes CASSSALVDYGYTF. V and J are TRBV19 and TRBJ1-2; no definite D call. Germline values: CDR1 LNHDA, CDR2 SQIVND (reference sequence). The CDR3 covers 14 residues. V dropped 4 bases and J dropped 3 bases, with 12 bases sitting between them. Variable domain in full (rest from reference TRBV19 and TRBJ1-2): DGGITQSPKYLFRKEGQNVTLSCEQNLNHDAMYWYRQDPGQGLRLIYYSQIVNDFQKGDIAEGYSVSREKKESFPLTVTSAQKNPTAFYLCASSSALVDYGYTFGSGTRLTVV.

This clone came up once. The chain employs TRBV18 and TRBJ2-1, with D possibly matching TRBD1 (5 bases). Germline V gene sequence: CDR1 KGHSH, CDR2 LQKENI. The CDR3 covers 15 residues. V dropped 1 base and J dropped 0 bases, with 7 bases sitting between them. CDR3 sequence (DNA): TGTGCCAGCTCACCACAGGGGCTCTCCTACAATGAGCAGTTCTTC. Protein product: CASSPQGLSYNEQFF.

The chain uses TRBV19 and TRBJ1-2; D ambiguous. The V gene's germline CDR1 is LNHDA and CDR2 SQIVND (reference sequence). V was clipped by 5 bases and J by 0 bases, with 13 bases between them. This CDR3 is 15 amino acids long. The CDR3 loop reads CASSFRVKANYGYTF. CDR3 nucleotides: TGTGCCAGTAGTTTCCGGGTGAAGGCTAACTATGGCTACACCTTC.

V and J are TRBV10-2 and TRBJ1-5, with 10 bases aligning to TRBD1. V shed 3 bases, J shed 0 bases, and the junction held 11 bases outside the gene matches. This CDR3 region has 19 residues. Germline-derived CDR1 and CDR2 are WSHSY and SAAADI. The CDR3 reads CASSDLGQGVFYSNQPQHF. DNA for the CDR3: TGCGCCAGCAGTGACCTTGGACAGGGGGTCTTTTATAGCAATCAGCCCCAGCATTTT.

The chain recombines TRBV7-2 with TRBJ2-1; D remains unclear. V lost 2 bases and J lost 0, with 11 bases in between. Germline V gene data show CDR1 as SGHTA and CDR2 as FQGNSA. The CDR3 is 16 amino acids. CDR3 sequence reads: CASSLLSFRSYNEQFF. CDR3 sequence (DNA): TGTGCCAGCAGCTTACTTAGCTTCCGCTCCTACAATGAGCAGTTCTTC.

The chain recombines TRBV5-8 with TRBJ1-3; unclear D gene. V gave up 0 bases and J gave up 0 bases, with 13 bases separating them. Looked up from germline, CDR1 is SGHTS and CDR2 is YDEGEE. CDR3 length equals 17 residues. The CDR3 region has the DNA TGTGCCAGCAGCTTGGAAGCAGGTCCGAGCTCTGGAAACACCATATATTTT. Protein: CASSLEAGPSSGNTIYF.

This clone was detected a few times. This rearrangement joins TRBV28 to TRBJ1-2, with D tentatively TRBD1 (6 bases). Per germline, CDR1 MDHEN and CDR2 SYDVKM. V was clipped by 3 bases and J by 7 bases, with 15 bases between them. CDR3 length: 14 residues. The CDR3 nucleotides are TGTGCCAGCAGTTTTTTGGGGGGGCTTGGTGGCTACACCTTC. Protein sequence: CASSFLGGLGGYTF.

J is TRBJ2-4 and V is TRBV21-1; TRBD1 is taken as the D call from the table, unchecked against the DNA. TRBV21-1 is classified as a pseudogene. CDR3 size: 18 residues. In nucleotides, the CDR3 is TGTGCCAGCAGCAGACGACCGGGACAGGGGGTTGACAAAAACATTCAGTACTTC. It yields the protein CASSRRPGQGVDKNIQYF.

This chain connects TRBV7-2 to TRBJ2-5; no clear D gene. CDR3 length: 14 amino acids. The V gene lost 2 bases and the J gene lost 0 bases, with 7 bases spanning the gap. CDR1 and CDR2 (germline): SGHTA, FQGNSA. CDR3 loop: CASSLRANQETQYF. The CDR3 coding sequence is TGTGCCAGCAGCTTACGAGCGAACCAAGAGACCCAGTACTTC.

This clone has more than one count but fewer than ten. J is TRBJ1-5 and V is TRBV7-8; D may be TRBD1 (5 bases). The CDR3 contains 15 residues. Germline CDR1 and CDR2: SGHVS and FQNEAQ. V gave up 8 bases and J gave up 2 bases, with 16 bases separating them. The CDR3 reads CASERGVRGNQPQHF. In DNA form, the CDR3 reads TGTGCCAGCGAAAGGGGTGTAAGGGGCAATCAGCCCCAGCATTTT.